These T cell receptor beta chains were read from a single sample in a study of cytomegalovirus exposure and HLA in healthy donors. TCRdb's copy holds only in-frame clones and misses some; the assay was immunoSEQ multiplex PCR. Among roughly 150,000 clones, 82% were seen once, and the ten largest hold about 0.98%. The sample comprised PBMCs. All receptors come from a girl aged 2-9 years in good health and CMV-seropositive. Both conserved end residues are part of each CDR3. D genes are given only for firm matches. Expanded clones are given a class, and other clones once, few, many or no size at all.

cdr3_aa: CASSKLTMNTEAFF
cdr3_nt: TGTGCCAGCAGCAAACTGACAATGAACACTGAAGCTTTCTTT
v_call: TRBV9
j_call: TRBJ1-1
d_call: -
clone_size: -

cdr3_aa: CAWSSTGGLGYGYTF
cdr3_nt: TGTGCCTGGAGTTCCACAGGGGGCTTGGGGTATGGCTACACCTTC
v_call: TRBV30
j_call: TRBJ1-2
d_call: TRBD1
clone_size: -

cdr3_aa: CASSEEGVMLGEQYF
cdr3_nt: TGTGCCAGCAGTGAAGAAGGCGTTATGCTCGGGGAGCAGTACTTC
v_call: TRBV2
j_call: TRBJ2-7
d_call: -
clone_size: -

cdr3_aa: CASSEETGGITGELFF
cdr3_nt: TGTGCCAGCAGTGAAGAGACAGGGGGCATTACCGGGGAGCTGTTTTTT
v_call: TRBV2
j_call: TRBJ2-2
d_call: TRBD1
clone_size: -

cdr3_aa: CASSQEDSGYNEQFF
cdr3_nt: TGTGCCAGCAGCCAAGAGGATAGCGGTTACAATGAGCAGTTCTTC
v_call: TRBV4-2
j_call: TRBJ2-1
d_call: -
clone_size: -

cdr3_aa: CASSAQGWDTYNEQFF
cdr3_nt: TGCGCCAGCAGTGCACAGGGGTGGGACACCTACAATGAGCAGTTCTTC
v_call: TRBV10-1
j_call: TRBJ2-1
d_call: TRBD1
clone_size: -

cdr3_aa: CASSPIPDNEQFF
cdr3_nt: TGTGCCAGCAGCCCGATCCCGGACAATGAGCAGTTCTTC
v_call: TRBV7-3
j_call: TRBJ2-1
d_call: -
clone_size: -

cdr3_aa: CASSPTQDRSETQYF
cdr3_nt: TGTGCCAGCAGTCCTACCCAAGACAGGTCGGAGACCCAGTACTTC
v_call: TRBV27
j_call: TRBJ2-5
d_call: -
clone_size: -

cdr3_aa: CAWSVQGASYGYTF
cdr3_nt: TGTGCCTGGAGTGTTCAAGGGGCAAGCTATGGCTACACCTTC
v_call: TRBV30
j_call: TRBJ1-2
d_call: -
clone_size: -

cdr3_aa: CASSPIGGHGGELFF
cdr3_nt: TGTGCCAGCAGTCCCATTGGTGGTCACGGCGGGGAGCTGTTTTTT
v_call: TRBV6-4
j_call: TRBJ2-2
d_call: -
clone_size: few

cdr3_aa: CASSLPGGRFGEQYF
cdr3_nt: TGCGCCAGCAGCTTGCCGGGAGGAAGGTTTGGCGAGCAGTACTTC
v_call: TRBV5-1
j_call: TRBJ2-7
d_call: TRBD2
clone_size: -

cdr3_aa: CASSETGWGAFF
cdr3_nt: TGCGCCAGCAGCGAAACAGGGTGGGGAGCTTTCTTT
v_call: TRBV5-1
j_call: TRBJ1-1
d_call: -
clone_size: -

cdr3_aa: CASSPLRETDRFYGYTF
cdr3_nt: TGTGCCAGCAGCCCTCTCCGCGAAACCGACAGGTTCTATGGCTACACCTTC
v_call: TRBV4-2
j_call: TRBJ1-2
d_call: -
clone_size: -

cdr3_aa: CASSYRDRAFF
cdr3_nt: TGTGCCAGCTCATACCGGGACAGGGCTTTCTTT
v_call: TRBV18
j_call: TRBJ1-1
d_call: TRBD1
clone_size: -

cdr3_aa: CASTQGGYGYTF
cdr3_nt: TGTGCCAGCACACAGGGTGGCTATGGCTACACCTTC
v_call: TRBV6-1
j_call: TRBJ1-2
d_call: -
clone_size: -

cdr3_aa: CASSLSPGWTEAFF
cdr3_nt: TGTGCCAGCAGCTTAAGCCCAGGGTGGACTGAAGCTTTCTTT
v_call: TRBV11-2
j_call: TRBJ1-1
d_call: -
clone_size: -

cdr3_aa: CASSLEGTDNQPQHF
cdr3_nt: TGCGCCAGCAGCTTGGAAGGGACAGACAATCAGCCCCAGCATTTT
v_call: TRBV5-1
j_call: TRBJ1-5
d_call: TRBD1
clone_size: few

cdr3_aa: CASSFLAGVGETQYF
cdr3_nt: TGTGCCAGCAGTTTCTTAGCGGGAGTAGGAGAGACCCAGTACTTC
v_call: TRBV27
j_call: TRBJ2-5
d_call: TRBD2
clone_size: -

cdr3_aa: CAIRTAGLGDTQYF
cdr3_nt: TGTGCCATCAGGACAGCGGGTCTCGGGGATACGCAGTATTTT
v_call: TRBV10-3
j_call: TRBJ2-3
d_call: -
clone_size: -

cdr3_aa: CSVEIWAGQPQHF
cdr3_nt: TGCAGCGTTGAAATATGGGCAGGTCAGCCCCAGCATTTT
v_call: TRBV29-1
j_call: TRBJ1-5
d_call: -
clone_size: -

cdr3_aa: CASSQETSGLVYNEQFF
cdr3_nt: TGTGCCAGCAGCCAAGAGACTAGCGGGTTAGTTTACAATGAGCAGTTCTTC
v_call: TRBV4-2
j_call: TRBJ2-1
d_call: TRBD2
clone_size: -

cdr3_aa: CASSTPPASNTGELSF
cdr3_nt: TGTGCCAGCAGCACCCCCCCGGCGTCGAACACCGGGGAGCTGTCTTTT
v_call: TRBV6-6
j_call: TRBJ2-2
d_call: -
clone_size: -

cdr3_aa: CASSQELFGRAGELFF
cdr3_nt: TGTGCCAGCAGCCAAGAATTGTTCGGGAGGGCCGGGGAGCTGTTTTTT
v_call: TRBV4-2
j_call: TRBJ2-2
d_call: TRBD2
clone_size: -

cdr3_aa: CASSGLAGDQETQYF
cdr3_nt: TGTGCCAGCAGCGGACTAGCGGGGGATCAGGAGACCCAGTACTTC
v_call: TRBV6-1
j_call: TRBJ2-5
d_call: TRBD2
clone_size: -

cdr3_aa: CASSSSGTQYNEQFF
cdr3_nt: TGCGCCAGCAGCTCATCAGGGACTCAATACAATGAGCAGTTCTTC
v_call: TRBV5-1
j_call: TRBJ2-1
d_call: -
clone_size: -

cdr3_aa: CASSAGLAGTDTQYF
cdr3_nt: TGTGCCAGCAGCGCGGGACTAGCGGGCACAGATACGCAGTATTTT
v_call: TRBV5-6
j_call: TRBJ2-3
d_call: TRBD2
clone_size: -

cdr3_aa: CASSLGAGGPYEQYF
cdr3_nt: TGCGCCAGCAGCTTGGGAGCGGGAGGGCCCTACGAGCAGTACTTC
v_call: TRBV5-1
j_call: TRBJ2-7
d_call: TRBD2
clone_size: -

cdr3_aa: CASSRQGGSGSPYEQYF
cdr3_nt: TGTGCCAGCAGCCGCCAGGGGGGGAGCGGGAGCCCCTACGAGCAGTACTTC
v_call: TRBV7-9
j_call: TRBJ2-7
d_call: -
clone_size: -

cdr3_aa: CASSLEEGAGDYGYTF
cdr3_nt: TGTGCCAGCAGCTTGGAGGAGGGGGCTGGGGACTATGGCTACACCTTC
v_call: TRBV5-6
j_call: TRBJ1-2
d_call: TRBD1
clone_size: -

cdr3_aa: CASREDGYTF
cdr3_nt: TGTGCCAGCAGGGAGGATGGCTACACCTTC
v_call: TRBV6-1
j_call: TRBJ1-2
d_call: -
clone_size: -

cdr3_aa: CAWNTGEWVEKLFF
cdr3_nt: TGTGCCTGGAACACAGGGGAGTGGGTTGAAAAACTGTTTTTT
v_call: TRBV30
j_call: TRBJ1-4
d_call: TRBD1
clone_size: once

cdr3_aa: CAISPQGGDTEAFF
cdr3_nt: TGTGCCATCTCCCCGCAGGGTGGGGACACTGAAGCTTTCTTT
v_call: TRBV10-3
j_call: TRBJ1-1
d_call: -
clone_size: few

cdr3_aa: CASSEAFFGGRPNEKLFF
cdr3_nt: TGTGCCAGCAGTGAAGCGTTTTTTGGGGGGAGGCCTAATGAAAAACTGTTTTTT
v_call: TRBV6-1
j_call: TRBJ1-4
d_call: -
clone_size: -

cdr3_aa: CASSLVHRRDRGGSSRLAFF
cdr3_nt: TGTGCCAGCAGTTTGGTGCATCGGAGGGACAGGGGGGGGAGTTCACGCCTAGCTTTCTTT
v_call: TRBV28
j_call: TRBJ1-1
d_call: TRBD1
clone_size: -

cdr3_aa: CASSLGGLITYGYTF
cdr3_nt: TGTGCCAGCAGCTTAGGGGGCTTGATTACCTATGGCTACACCTTC
v_call: TRBV5-4
j_call: TRBJ1-2
d_call: TRBD1
clone_size: -

cdr3_aa: CSSSPATGGMAEAFF
cdr3_nt: TGTTCCAGCAGCCCGGCGACAGGGGGCATGGCTGAAGCTTTCTTT
v_call: TRBV7-9
j_call: TRBJ1-1
d_call: TRBD1
clone_size: -

cdr3_aa: CSVDTGSYTF
cdr3_nt: TGCAGCGTTGACACAGGGTCCTACACCTTC
v_call: TRBV29-1
j_call: TRBJ1-2
d_call: -
clone_size: once

cdr3_aa: CSVDWGDTEAFF
cdr3_nt: TGCAGCGTTGACTGGGGAGACACTGAAGCTTTCTTT
v_call: TRBV29-1
j_call: TRBJ1-1
d_call: -
clone_size: -

cdr3_aa: CASTESGEQFF
cdr3_nt: TGTGCCAGCACCGAGAGCGGTGAGCAGTTCTTC
v_call: TRBV2
j_call: TRBJ2-1
d_call: -
clone_size: once

cdr3_aa: CASRPPGLTNEKLFF
cdr3_nt: TGTGCCAGCAGGCCGCCGGGATTAACTAATGAAAAACTGTTTTTT
v_call: TRBV27
j_call: TRBJ1-4
d_call: -
clone_size: few

cdr3_aa: CASSAGRNTEAFF
cdr3_nt: TGCGCCAGCAGCGCGGGCAGGAACACTGAAGCTTTCTTT
v_call: TRBV4-1
j_call: TRBJ1-1
d_call: -
clone_size: few

cdr3_aa: CASSLASDTQYF
cdr3_nt: TGTGCCAGCAGCTTAGCTTCTGATACGCAGTATTTT
v_call: TRBV7-9
j_call: TRBJ2-3
d_call: -
clone_size: -

cdr3_aa: CAWSAPRTSPNTGELFF
cdr3_nt: TGTGCCTGGAGTGCTCCCAGGACTAGTCCGAACACCGGGGAGCTGTTTTTT
v_call: TRBV30
j_call: TRBJ2-2
d_call: TRBD2
clone_size: -

cdr3_aa: CASRRGGRDEQFF
cdr3_nt: TGTGCCAGCAGACGAGGTGGTAGAGATGAGCAGTTCTTC
v_call: TRBV2
j_call: TRBJ2-1
d_call: -
clone_size: -

cdr3_aa: CAWTPTERAQFF
cdr3_nt: TGTGCCTGGACGCCTACGGAGAGGGCTCAGTTCTTC
v_call: TRBV30
j_call: TRBJ2-1
d_call: -
clone_size: once

cdr3_aa: CASSLSLLADTQYF
cdr3_nt: TGTGCCAGCAGTTTATCACTCTTGGCAGATACGCAGTATTTT
v_call: TRBV27
j_call: TRBJ2-3
d_call: -
clone_size: -

cdr3_aa: CASSLDVAYEQYF
cdr3_nt: TGTGCCAGCAGCTTAGACGTTGCCTACGAGCAGTACTTC
v_call: TRBV11-2
j_call: TRBJ2-7
d_call: -
clone_size: -

cdr3_aa: CASSRPLASGVRGGANVLTF
cdr3_nt: TGCGCCAGCAGCCGCCCCCTGGCTAGCGGGGTCCGGGGTGGGGCCAACGTCCTGACTTTC
v_call: TRBV4-1
j_call: TRBJ2-6
d_call: TRBD2
clone_size: -

cdr3_aa: CASSQRRSGTGALEQYF
cdr3_nt: TGCGCCAGCAGCCAACGCCGATCCGGGACAGGGGCCCTCGAGCAGTACTTC
v_call: TRBV4-1
j_call: TRBJ2-7
d_call: TRBD1
clone_size: -

cdr3_aa: CASSFRQDEKLFF
cdr3_nt: TGTGCCAGCAGTTTCAGACAGGATGAAAAACTGTTTTTT
v_call: TRBV28
j_call: TRBJ1-4
d_call: -
clone_size: few

cdr3_aa: CASSLAGNQPQHF
cdr3_nt: TGCGCCAGCAGCTTGGCGGGCAATCAGCCCCAGCATTTT
v_call: TRBV5-1
j_call: TRBJ1-5
d_call: -
clone_size: few

cdr3_aa: CAWSPPPLGEKLFF
cdr3_nt: TGTGCCTGGAGCCCCCCCCCGCTAGGAGAAAAACTGTTTTTT
v_call: TRBV30
j_call: TRBJ1-4
d_call: -
clone_size: -

cdr3_aa: CAWSLGGSGANVLTF
cdr3_nt: TGTGCCTGGAGTTTGGGGGGGTCTGGGGCCAACGTCCTGACTTTC
v_call: TRBV30
j_call: TRBJ2-6
d_call: TRBD2
clone_size: -